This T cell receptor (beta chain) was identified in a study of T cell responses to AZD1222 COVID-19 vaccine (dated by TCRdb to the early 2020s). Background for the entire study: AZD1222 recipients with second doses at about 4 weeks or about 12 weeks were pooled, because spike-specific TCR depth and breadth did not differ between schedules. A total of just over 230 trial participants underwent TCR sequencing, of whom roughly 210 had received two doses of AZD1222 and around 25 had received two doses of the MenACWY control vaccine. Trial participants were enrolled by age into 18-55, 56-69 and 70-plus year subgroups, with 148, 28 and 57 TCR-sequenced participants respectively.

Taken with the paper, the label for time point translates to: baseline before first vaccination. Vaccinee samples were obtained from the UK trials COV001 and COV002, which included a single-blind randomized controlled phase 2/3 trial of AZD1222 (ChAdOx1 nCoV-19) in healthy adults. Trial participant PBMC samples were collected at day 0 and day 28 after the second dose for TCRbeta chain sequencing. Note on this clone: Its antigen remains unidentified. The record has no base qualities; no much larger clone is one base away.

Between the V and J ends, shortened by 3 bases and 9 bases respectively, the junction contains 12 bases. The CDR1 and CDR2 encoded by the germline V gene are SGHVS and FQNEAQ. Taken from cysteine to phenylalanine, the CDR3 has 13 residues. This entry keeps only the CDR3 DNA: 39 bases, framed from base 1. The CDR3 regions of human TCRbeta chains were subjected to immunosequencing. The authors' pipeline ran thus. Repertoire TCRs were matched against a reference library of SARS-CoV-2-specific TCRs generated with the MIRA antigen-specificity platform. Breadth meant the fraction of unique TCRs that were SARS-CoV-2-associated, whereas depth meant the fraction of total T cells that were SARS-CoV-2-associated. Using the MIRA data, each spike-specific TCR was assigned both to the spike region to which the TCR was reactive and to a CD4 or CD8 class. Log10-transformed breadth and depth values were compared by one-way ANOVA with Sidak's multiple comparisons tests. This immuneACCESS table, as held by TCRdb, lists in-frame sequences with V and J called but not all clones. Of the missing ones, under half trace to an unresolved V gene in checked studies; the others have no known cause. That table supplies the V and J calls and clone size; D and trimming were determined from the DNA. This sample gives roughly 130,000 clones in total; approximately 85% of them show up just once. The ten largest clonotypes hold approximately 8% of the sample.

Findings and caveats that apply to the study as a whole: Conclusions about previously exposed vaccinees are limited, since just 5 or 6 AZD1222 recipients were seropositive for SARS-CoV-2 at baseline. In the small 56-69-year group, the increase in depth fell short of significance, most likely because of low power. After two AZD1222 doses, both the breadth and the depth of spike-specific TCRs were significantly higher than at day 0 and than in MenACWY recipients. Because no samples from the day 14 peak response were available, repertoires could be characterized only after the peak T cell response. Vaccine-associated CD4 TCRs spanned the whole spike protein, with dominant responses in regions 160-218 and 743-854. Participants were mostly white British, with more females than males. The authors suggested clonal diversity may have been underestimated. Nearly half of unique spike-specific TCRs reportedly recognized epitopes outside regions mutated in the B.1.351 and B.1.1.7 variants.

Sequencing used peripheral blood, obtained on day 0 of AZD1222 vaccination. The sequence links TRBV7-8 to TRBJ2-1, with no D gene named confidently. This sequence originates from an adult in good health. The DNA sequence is TGTGCCAGCAGCTTGGCGTTCCTGGGTGAGCAGTTCTTC. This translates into CASSLAFLGEQFF.